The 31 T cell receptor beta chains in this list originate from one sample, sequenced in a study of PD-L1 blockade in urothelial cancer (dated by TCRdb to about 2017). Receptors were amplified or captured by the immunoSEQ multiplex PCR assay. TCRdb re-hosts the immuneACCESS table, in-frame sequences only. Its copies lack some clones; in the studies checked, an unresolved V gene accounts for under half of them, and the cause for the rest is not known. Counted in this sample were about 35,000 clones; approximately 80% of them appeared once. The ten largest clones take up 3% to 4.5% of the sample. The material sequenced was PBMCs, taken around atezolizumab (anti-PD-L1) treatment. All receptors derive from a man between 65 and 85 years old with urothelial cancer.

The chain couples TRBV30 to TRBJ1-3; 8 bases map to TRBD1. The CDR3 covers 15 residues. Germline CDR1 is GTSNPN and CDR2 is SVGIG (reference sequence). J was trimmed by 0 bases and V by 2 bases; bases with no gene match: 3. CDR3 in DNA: TGTGCCTGGAGTCGAGACAGGGGCTCTGGAAACACCATATATTTT. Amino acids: CAWSRDRGSGNTIYF.

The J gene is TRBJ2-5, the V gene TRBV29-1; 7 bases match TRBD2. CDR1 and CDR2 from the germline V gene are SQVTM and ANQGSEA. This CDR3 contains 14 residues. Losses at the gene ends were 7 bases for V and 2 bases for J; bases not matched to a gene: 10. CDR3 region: CSATHWEGQETQYF. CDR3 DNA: TGCAGCGCGACTCATTGGGAGGGTCAAGAGACCCAGTACTTC.

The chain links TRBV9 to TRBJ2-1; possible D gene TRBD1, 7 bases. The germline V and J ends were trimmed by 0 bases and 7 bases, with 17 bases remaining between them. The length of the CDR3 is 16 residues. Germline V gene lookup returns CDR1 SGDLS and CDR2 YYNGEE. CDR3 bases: TGTGCCAGCAGCGTAGGTGGCGGGACAGTTACAAATGAGCAGTTCTTC. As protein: CASSVGGGTVTNEQFF.

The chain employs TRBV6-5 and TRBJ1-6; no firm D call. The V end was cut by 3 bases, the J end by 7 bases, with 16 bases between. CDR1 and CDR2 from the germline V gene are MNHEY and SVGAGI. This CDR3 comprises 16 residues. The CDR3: CASSYKTGALNSPLHF. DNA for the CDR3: TGTGCCAGCAGTTATAAGACTGGTGCCTTGAATTCACCCCTCCACTTT.

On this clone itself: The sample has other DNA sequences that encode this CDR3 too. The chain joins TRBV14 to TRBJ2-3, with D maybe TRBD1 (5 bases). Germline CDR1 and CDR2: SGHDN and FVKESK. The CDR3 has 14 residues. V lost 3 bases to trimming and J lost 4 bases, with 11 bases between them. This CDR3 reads CASSQGRSSDTQYF. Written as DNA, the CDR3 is TGTGCCAGCAGCCAGGGGCGATCGTCAGATACGCAGTATTTT. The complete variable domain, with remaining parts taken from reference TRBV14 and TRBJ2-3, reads EAGVTQFPSHSVIEKGQTVTLRCDPISGHDNLYWYRRVMGKEIKFLLHFVKESKQDESGMPNNRFLAERTGGTYSTLKVQPAELEDSGVYFCASSQGRSSDTQYFGPGTRLTVL.

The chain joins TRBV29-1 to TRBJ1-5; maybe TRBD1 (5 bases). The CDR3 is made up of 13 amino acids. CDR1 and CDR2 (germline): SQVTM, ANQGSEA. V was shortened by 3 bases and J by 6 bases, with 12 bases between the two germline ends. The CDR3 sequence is CSVDSGLGQPQHF. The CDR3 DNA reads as TGCAGCGTTGATTCAGGGCTAGGTCAGCCCCAGCATTTT.

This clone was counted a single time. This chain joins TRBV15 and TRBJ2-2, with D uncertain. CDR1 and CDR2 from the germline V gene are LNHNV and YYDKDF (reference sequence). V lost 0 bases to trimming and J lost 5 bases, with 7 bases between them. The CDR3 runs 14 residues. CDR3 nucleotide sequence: TGTGCCACCAGCAGAGAACCCAGGACCGGGGAGCTGTTTTTT. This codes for CATSREPRTGELFF.

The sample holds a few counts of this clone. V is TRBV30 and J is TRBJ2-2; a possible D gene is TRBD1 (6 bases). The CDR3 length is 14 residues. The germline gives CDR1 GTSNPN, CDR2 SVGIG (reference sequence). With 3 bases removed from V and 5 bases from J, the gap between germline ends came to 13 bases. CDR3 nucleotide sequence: TGTGCCTGGAGCCGGGGACAACAAACCGGGGAGCTGTTTTTT. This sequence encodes CAWSRGQQTGELFF.

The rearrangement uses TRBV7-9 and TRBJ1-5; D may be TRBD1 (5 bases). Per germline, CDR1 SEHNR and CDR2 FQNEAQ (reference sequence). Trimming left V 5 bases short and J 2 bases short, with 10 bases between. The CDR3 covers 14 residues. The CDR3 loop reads CASSGGGGNQPQHF. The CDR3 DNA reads TGTGCCAGCAGCGGCGGGGGGGGCAATCAGCCCCAGCATTTT.

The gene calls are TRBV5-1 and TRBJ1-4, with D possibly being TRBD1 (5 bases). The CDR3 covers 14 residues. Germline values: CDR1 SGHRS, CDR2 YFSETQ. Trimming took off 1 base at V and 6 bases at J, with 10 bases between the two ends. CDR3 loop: CASSLSGIDEKLFF. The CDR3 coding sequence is TGCGCCAGCAGCTTGTCAGGGATAGATGAAAAACTGTTTTTT.

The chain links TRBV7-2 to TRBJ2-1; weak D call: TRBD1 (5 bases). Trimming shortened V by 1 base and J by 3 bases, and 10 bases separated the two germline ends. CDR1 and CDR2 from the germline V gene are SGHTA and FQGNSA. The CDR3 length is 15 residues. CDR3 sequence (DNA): TGTGCCAGCAGCTTAGGGCAGGGTTTCTACAATGAGCAGTTCTTC. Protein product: CASSLGQGFYNEQFF.

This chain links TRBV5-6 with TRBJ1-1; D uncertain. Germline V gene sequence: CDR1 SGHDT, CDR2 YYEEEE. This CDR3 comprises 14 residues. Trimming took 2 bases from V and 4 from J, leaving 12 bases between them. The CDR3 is CASSFGRISTEAFF. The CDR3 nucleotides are TGTGCCAGCAGCTTTGGGAGAATTTCCACTGAAGCTTTCTTT.

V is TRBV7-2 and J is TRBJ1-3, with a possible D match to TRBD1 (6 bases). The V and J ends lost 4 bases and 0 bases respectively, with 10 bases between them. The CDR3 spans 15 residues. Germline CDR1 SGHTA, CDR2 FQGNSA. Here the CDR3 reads CASSSQGFSGNTIYF. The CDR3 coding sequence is TGTGCCAGCAGCTCACAGGGCTTCTCTGGAAACACCATATATTTT.

CDR3 region: CASSYHDRDYGYTF. The CDR3 nucleotides read TGTGCCAGCAGTTATCACGACAGGGATTATGGCTACACCTTC. J is TRBJ1-2 and V is TRBV6-6; 7 bases map to TRBD1. CDR3 length: 14 amino acids. CDR1 MNHNY and CDR2 SVGAGI come from the germline V gene (reference sequence). V dropped 3 bases and J dropped 5; count of bases not matched to a gene: 6.

Here the CDR3 reads CASSSIGDRFYSYEQYF. CDR3 nucleotide sequence: TGTGCCAGCAGTTCAATAGGGGACAGGTTTTATTCCTACGAGCAGTACTTC. V gene TRBV28 combines with J gene TRBJ2-7; 8 bases line up with TRBD1. The J segment lost 1 base and the V segment lost 4 bases, leaving 12 bases of the junction unmatched. The germline V gene has CDR1 MDHEN and CDR2 SYDVKM. This CDR3 has 17 residues.

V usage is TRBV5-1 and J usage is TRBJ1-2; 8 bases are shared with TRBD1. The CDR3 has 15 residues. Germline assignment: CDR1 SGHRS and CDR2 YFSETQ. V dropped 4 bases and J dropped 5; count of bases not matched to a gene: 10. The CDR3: CASSLDRGLDYGYTF. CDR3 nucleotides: TGCGCCAGCAGCCTCGACAGGGGCCTGGATTATGGCTACACCTTC.

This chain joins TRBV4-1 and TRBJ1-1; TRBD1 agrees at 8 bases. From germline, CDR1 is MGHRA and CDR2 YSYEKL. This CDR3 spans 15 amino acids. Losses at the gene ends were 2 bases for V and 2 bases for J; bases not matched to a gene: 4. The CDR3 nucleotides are TGCGCCAGCAGCCAACAAGACAGGGGTAACACTGAAGCTTTCTTT. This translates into CASSQQDRGNTEAFF.

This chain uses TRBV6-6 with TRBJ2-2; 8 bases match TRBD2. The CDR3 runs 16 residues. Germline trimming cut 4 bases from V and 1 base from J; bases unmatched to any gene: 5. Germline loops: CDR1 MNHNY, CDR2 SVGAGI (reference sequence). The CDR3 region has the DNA TGTGCCAGCAGTTGGGGACTAGAAAAGAACACCGGGGAGCTGTTTTTT. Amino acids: CASSWGLEKNTGELFF.

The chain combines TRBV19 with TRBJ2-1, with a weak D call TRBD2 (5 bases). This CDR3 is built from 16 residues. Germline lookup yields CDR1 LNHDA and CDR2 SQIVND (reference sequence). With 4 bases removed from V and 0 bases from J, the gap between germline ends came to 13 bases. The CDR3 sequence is CASSTVLVPSYNEQFF. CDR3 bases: TGTGCCAGTAGTACCGTACTAGTCCCCTCCTACAATGAGCAGTTCTTC.

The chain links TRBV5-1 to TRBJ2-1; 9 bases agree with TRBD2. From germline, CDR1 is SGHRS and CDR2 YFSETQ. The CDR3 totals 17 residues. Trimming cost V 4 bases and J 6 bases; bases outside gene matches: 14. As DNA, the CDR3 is TGCGCCAGCAGCAACCGGACAGGCCTAGCGGGATTCAATGAGCAGTTCTTC. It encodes CASSNRTGLAGFNEQFF.

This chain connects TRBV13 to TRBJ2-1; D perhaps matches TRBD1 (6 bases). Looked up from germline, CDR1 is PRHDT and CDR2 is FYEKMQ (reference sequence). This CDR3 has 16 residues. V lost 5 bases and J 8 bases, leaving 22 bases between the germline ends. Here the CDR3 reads CASSPTPGHLLDEQFF. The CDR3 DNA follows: TGTGCCAGCAGCCCGACGCCGGGACACCTTCTTGATGAGCAGTTCTTC. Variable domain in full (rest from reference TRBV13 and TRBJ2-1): AAGVIQSPRHLIKEKRETATLKCYPIPRHDTVYWYQQGPGQDPQFLISFYEKMQSDKGSIPDRFSAQQFSDYHSELNMSSLELGDSALYFCASSPTPGHLLDEQFFGPGTRLTVL.

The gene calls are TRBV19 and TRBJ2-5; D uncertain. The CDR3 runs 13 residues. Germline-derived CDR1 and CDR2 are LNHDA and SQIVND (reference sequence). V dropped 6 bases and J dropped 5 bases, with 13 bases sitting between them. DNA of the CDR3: TGTGCCAGTAGCCTGACACGTTGGGAGACCCAGTACTTC. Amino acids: CASSLTRWETQYF.

CDR3 amino acids: CASSLELLGGHPFF. The CDR3 DNA sequence: TGTGCCAGCAGCTTAGAATTATTAGGGGGCCATCCGTTCTTC. The chain recombines TRBV7-9 with TRBJ2-1, with TRBD1 matching 7 bases. Germline CDR1 SEHNR, CDR2 FQNEAQ (reference sequence). CDR3 length: 14 amino acids. With V trimmed by 1 base and J by 15 bases, 12 bases remained unmatched.

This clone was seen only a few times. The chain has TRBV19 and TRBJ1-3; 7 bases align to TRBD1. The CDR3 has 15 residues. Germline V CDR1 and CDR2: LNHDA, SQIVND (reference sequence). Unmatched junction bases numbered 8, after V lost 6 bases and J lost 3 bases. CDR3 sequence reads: CASSLLTGDGNTIYF. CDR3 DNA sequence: TGTGCCAGTAGCCTGCTCACAGGGGATGGAAACACCATATATTTT.

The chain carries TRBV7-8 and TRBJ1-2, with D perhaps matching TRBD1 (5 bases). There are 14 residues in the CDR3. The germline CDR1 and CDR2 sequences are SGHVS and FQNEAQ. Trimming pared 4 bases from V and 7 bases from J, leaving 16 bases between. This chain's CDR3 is CASSSDTSAVGYTF. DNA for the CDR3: TGTGCCAGCAGCTCGGACACCTCGGCGGTTGGCTACACCTTC.

The CDR3 spells CASTKRGGRPHEQYF. The CDR3 DNA sequence: TGTGCCAGCACCAAAAGGGGCGGGAGACCCCACGAGCAGTACTTC. This chain uses TRBV28 with TRBJ2-7; 7 bases are a match to TRBD2. CDR3 length equals 15 residues. Per the germline V gene, CDR1 is MDHEN and CDR2 is SYDVKM. V lost 7 bases and J lost 5; bases outside the gene matches: 14.

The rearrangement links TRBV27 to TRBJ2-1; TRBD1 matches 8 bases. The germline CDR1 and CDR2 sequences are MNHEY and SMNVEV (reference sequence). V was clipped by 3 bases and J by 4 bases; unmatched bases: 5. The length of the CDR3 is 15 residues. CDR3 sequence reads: CASSFDRGGYNEQFF. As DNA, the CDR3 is TGTGCCAGCAGTTTTGACAGGGGCGGTTACAATGAGCAGTTCTTC.

In DNA form, the CDR3 reads TGCGCCAGCAGCCTACTAGCGGGAGGGAAGTTGGAGACCCAGTACTTC. Its translation is CASSLLAGGKLETQYF. The chain couples TRBV4-1 to TRBJ2-5, with 13 bases fitting TRBD2. V gave up 4 bases and J gave up 5 bases; unmatched junction bases: 7. The CDR3 consists of 16 residues. From germline, CDR1 is MGHRA and CDR2 YSYEKL.

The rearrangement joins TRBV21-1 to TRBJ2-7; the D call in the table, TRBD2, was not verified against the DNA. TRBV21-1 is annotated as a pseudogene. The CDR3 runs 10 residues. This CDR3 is CASTLYEQYF. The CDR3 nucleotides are TGTGCCAGCACCTTATACGAGCAGTACTTC.

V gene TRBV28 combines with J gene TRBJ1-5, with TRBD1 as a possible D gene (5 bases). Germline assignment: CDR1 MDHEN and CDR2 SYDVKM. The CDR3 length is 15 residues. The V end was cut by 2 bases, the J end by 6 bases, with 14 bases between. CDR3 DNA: TGTGCCAGCAGTTTAGGGGGGGTTGGAGGTCAGCCCCAGCATTTT. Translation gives CASSLGGVGGQPQHF. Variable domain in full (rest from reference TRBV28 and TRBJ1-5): DVKVTQSSRYLVKRTGEKVFLECVQDMDHENMFWYRQDPGLGLRLIYFSYDVKMKEKGDIPEGYSVSREKKERFSLILESASTNQTSMYLCASSLGGVGGQPQHFGDGTRLSIL.

The DNA for the CDR3 is TGTGCCAGCAGACCACACAGGGGAGATGGTAATCAGCCCCAGCATTTT. This codes for CASRPHRGDGNQPQHF. The genes are TRBV6-6 and TRBJ1-5, with 7 positions matching TRBD1. Trimming at V came to 6 bases and at J to 4 bases, leaving 12 bases not matched to a gene. This CDR3 contains 16 residues. Germline CDR1 MNHNY, CDR2 SVGAGI (reference sequence).